These T cell receptor beta chains were read from a single sample in a study of blood T cells in healthy people across ages. Each CDR3 protein is one row after TCRdb ran MiXCR on the 5' RACE reads. The table has over 1,500,000 distinct CDR3 sequences, roughly 50% seen once; the top ten hold 2.1%. The specimen sequenced was blood. The source is a woman aged 40 to 49 in good health. Both conserved end residues are part of each CDR3. D genes are given only for firm matches. Only part of the rows carry a size: once, few, many, or a class if the clone is expanded.

V gene: TRBV7-9
CDR3 length: 12
D gene: .
J gene: TRBJ2-5
clone size: .
CDR3 DNA: TGTGCCAGCCAGGGGCCGGGGGAGACCCAGTACTTC
CDR3 protein: CASQGPGETQYF

V gene: TRBV5-6
CDR3 length: 13
D gene: .
J gene: TRBJ1-5
clone size: .
CDR3 DNA: TGTGCCAGCAGCCCACAGGGAGTATCGACCCAGCATTTT
CDR3 protein: CASSPQGVSTQHF

V gene: TRBV5-1
CDR3 length: 15
D gene: TRBD1
J gene: TRBJ2-5
clone size: .
CDR3 DNA: TGCGCCAGCAGCTTGGAGGGACAGCGTACGGGGACCCAGTACTTC
CDR3 protein: CASSLEGQRTGTQYF

V gene: TRBV29-1
CDR3 length: 14
D gene: .
J gene: TRBJ2-3
clone size: .
CDR3 DNA: TGCAGCGTTGAAGATTCGGGGCGAGCAGATACGCAGTATTTT
CDR3 protein: CSVEDSGRADTQYF

V gene: TRBV6-4
CDR3 length: 16
D gene: .
J gene: TRBJ2-3
clone size: .
CDR3 DNA: TGTGCCAGCAGTGACTCCTTCGGGGGGCCCACAGATACGCAGTATTTT
CDR3 protein: CASSDSFGGPTDTQYF

V gene: TRBV27
CDR3 length: 14
D gene: TRBD1
J gene: TRBJ1-2
clone size: .
CDR3 DNA: TGTGCCAGCAGTGCGAGAGGACAGGGTAATGGCTACACCTTC
CDR3 protein: CASSARGQGNGYTF

V gene: TRBV10-3
CDR3 length: 15
D gene: TRBD2
J gene: TRBJ2-7
clone size: .
CDR3 DNA: TGTGCCATCAGTGATAATAGCGGGGTGGTCTACGAGCAGTACTTC
CDR3 protein: CAISDNSGVVYEQYF

V gene: TRBV4-1
CDR3 length: 16
D gene: TRBD2
J gene: TRBJ2-7
clone size: few
CDR3 DNA: TGCGCCAGCAGCCTCTCCCCACTAGCGGGGGGTGCCGAGCAGTACTTC
CDR3 protein: CASSLSPLAGGAEQYF

V gene: TRBV25-1
CDR3 length: 16
D gene: .
J gene: TRBJ2-6
clone size: .
CDR3 DNA: TGTGCCAGCAGTGACGGACTCCTCTCTGGGGCCAACGTCCTGACTTTC
CDR3 protein: CASSDGLLSGANVLTF

V gene: TRBV6-6
CDR3 length: 11
D gene: .
J gene: TRBJ1-1
clone size: .
CDR3 DNA: TGTGCCAGCTTAATGAACACTGAAGCTTTCTTT
CDR3 protein: CASLMNTEAFF

V gene: TRBV4-2
CDR3 length: 16
D gene: TRBD2
J gene: TRBJ2-1
clone size: few
CDR3 DNA: TGTGCCAGCAGCACCTCTAGCGGGGGGGCGGAAAATGAGCAGTTCTTC
CDR3 protein: CASSTSSGGAENEQFF

V gene: TRBV6-5
CDR3 length: 15
D gene: .
J gene: TRBJ1-6
clone size: .
CDR3 DNA: TGTGCCAGCAGTTACTCCCGGGCCAATAATTCACCCCTCCACTTT
CDR3 protein: CASSYSRANNSPLHF

V gene: TRBV5-5
CDR3 length: 15
D gene: TRBD1
J gene: TRBJ2-7
clone size: few
CDR3 DNA: TGTGCCAGCAGCTCCCGGACAGGGTACCCCTACGAGCAGTACTTC
CDR3 protein: CASSSRTGYPYEQYF

V gene: TRBV6-5
CDR3 length: 16
D gene: .
J gene: TRBJ2-1
clone size: .
CDR3 DNA: TGTGCCAGCAGGCCCAGGGGTGGTAGGTCCTACAATAAGCAGTTCTTC
CDR3 protein: CASRPRGGRSYNKQFF

V gene: TRBV5-1
CDR3 length: 12
D gene: .
J gene: TRBJ2-7
clone size: few
CDR3 DNA: TGCGCCAGCAGCTTGTCAACGGACGAGCAGTACTTC
CDR3 protein: CASSLSTDEQYF

V gene: TRBV6-2/TRBV6-3
CDR3 length: 17
D gene: TRBD1
J gene: TRBJ1-6
clone size: .
CDR3 DNA: TGTGCCAGCAGTCCTTCGCCGGGACAGTCGTATGATTCACCCCTCCACTTT
CDR3 protein: CASSPSPGQSYDSPLHF

V gene: TRBV20-1
CDR3 length: 14
D gene: TRBD1
J gene: TRBJ2-3
clone size: few
CDR3 DNA: TGCAGTGCCAGAGACAGGGTCAAAGGAGATACGCAGTATTTT
CDR3 protein: CSARDRVKGDTQYF

V gene: TRBV20-1
CDR3 length: 15
D gene: .
J gene: TRBJ2-3
clone size: few
CDR3 DNA: TGCAGTGCTAGTCCTGAACTTTCTAGCACAGATACGCAGTATTTT
CDR3 protein: CSASPELSSTDTQYF

V gene: TRBV2
CDR3 length: 13
D gene: .
J gene: TRBJ2-1
clone size: .
CDR3 DNA: TGTGCCAGCAGAAGTAACCTCGGCTATGAGCAGTTCTTC
CDR3 protein: CASRSNLGYEQFF

V gene: TRBV4-1
CDR3 length: 18
D gene: TRBD2
J gene: TRBJ2-1
clone size: few
CDR3 DNA: TGCGCCAGCAGGGCCGAACCCCAGCGGAGCGGGGGGGACAATGAGCAGTTCTTC
CDR3 protein: CASRAEPQRSGGDNEQFF

V gene: TRBV20-1
CDR3 length: 15
D gene: .
J gene: TRBJ2-2
clone size: .
CDR3 DNA: TGCAGTGCTAGGTCGGCTGGGACCAACACCGGGGAGCTGTTTTTT
CDR3 protein: CSARSAGTNTGELFF

V gene: TRBV7-8
CDR3 length: 14
D gene: TRBD1
J gene: TRBJ1-5
clone size: .
CDR3 DNA: TGTGCCAGCAGCCGCACAGGGGAGGGTCAGCCCCAGCATTTT
CDR3 protein: CASSRTGEGQPQHF

V gene: TRBV7-2
CDR3 length: 14
D gene: .
J gene: TRBJ2-7
clone size: few
CDR3 DNA: TGTGCCAGCAGCCCCGGGTGGGGGTCCTACGAGCAGTACTTC
CDR3 protein: CASSPGWGSYEQYF

V gene: TRBV28
CDR3 length: 13
D gene: .
J gene: TRBJ2-7
clone size: .
CDR3 DNA: TGTGCCAGCAGTGCGGACACCTCCTACGAGCAGTACTTC
CDR3 protein: CASSADTSYEQYF

V gene: TRBV13
CDR3 length: 15
D gene: TRBD1
J gene: TRBJ2-7
clone size: .
CDR3 DNA: TGTGCCAGCAGCCGCCAAGACAGGGCGGAATACGAGCAGTACTTC
CDR3 protein: CASSRQDRAEYEQYF

V gene: TRBV28
CDR3 length: 16
D gene: TRBD1
J gene: TRBJ2-6
clone size: .
CDR3 DNA: TGTGCCAGCAGGGATTCGACAGGGACTGGGGCCAACGTCCTGACTTTC
CDR3 protein: CASRDSTGTGANVLTF

V gene: TRBV2
CDR3 length: 15
D gene: TRBD1
J gene: TRBJ2-5
clone size: .
CDR3 DNA: TGTGCCAGTACCCCGGGACAGGGGGCGCTGGGGACCCAGTACTTC
CDR3 protein: CASTPGQGALGTQYF

V gene: TRBV7-6
CDR3 length: 17
D gene: .
J gene: TRBJ2-3
clone size: .
CDR3 DNA: TGTGCCAGCAGCTTAGGTACGGGGATTAATCGCCCAGATACGCAGTATTTT
CDR3 protein: CASSLGTGINRPDTQYF

V gene: TRBV14
CDR3 length: 14
D gene: .
J gene: TRBJ2-7
clone size: .
CDR3 DNA: TGTGCCAGCAGCCAAGGTGGCACCCGCTACGAGCAGTACTTC
CDR3 protein: CASSQGGTRYEQYF

V gene: TRBV20-1
CDR3 length: 13
D gene: .
J gene: TRBJ2-6
clone size: .
CDR3 DNA: TGCAGTGCTGGAATAGCTGGGGTCAACGTCCTGACTTTC
CDR3 protein: CSAGIAGVNVLTF

V gene: TRBV12-3/TRBV12-4
CDR3 length: 12
D gene: .
J gene: TRBJ2-3
clone size: .
CDR3 DNA: TGTGCCAGCACCACCGGGTATCGTACGCAGTATTTT
CDR3 protein: CASTTGYRTQYF

V gene: TRBV29-1
CDR3 length: 12
D gene: .
J gene: TRBJ2-5
clone size: .
CDR3 DNA: TGCAGCGTTGTAGGGGGGTTCGAGACCCAGTACTTC
CDR3 protein: CSVVGGFETQYF

V gene: TRBV27
CDR3 length: 14
D gene: TRBD1
J gene: TRBJ1-2
clone size: .
CDR3 DNA: TGTGCCAGCAGTACGGACAGGACTAACTATGGCTACACCTTC
CDR3 protein: CASSTDRTNYGYTF

V gene: TRBV9
CDR3 length: 16
D gene: .
J gene: TRBJ1-2
clone size: .
CDR3 DNA: TGTGCCAGCAGCCCCCGTCCAAGGACAGCCTACTATGGCTGCACCTTC
CDR3 protein: CASSPRPRTAYYGCTF

V gene: TRBV24-1
CDR3 length: 13
D gene: .
J gene: TRBJ2-3
clone size: .
CDR3 DNA: TGTGCCACCAGTGACCGAGCCACAGATACGCAGTATTTT
CDR3 protein: CATSDRATDTQYF

V gene: TRBV20-1
CDR3 length: 14
D gene: TRBD2
J gene: TRBJ2-2
clone size: .
CDR3 DNA: TGCAGTGCCACTGTACTAGCGGACACCGGGGAGCTGTTTTTT
CDR3 protein: CSATVLADTGELFF

V gene: TRBV7-9
CDR3 length: 14
D gene: .
J gene: TRBJ2-7
clone size: .
CDR3 DNA: TGTGCCAACAGCTTTGAGAGGGGGGCGCGCGAGCAGTACTTC
CDR3 protein: CANSFERGAREQYF

V gene: TRBV6-2/TRBV6-3
CDR3 length: 15
D gene: TRBD1
J gene: TRBJ1-1
clone size: few
CDR3 DNA: TGTGCCAGCAGTTACGAGGGACAGGGGAGGGCTGAAGCTTTCTTT
CDR3 protein: CASSYEGQGRAEAFF

V gene: TRBV12-3/TRBV12-4
CDR3 length: 16
D gene: TRBD1
J gene: TRBJ2-3
clone size: .
CDR3 DNA: TGTGCCAGCAGTTTGGCCCCGCAGGGGGCTGGGGATACGCAGTATTTT
CDR3 protein: CASSLAPQGAGDTQYF

V gene: TRBV3-1
CDR3 length: 13
D gene: .
J gene: TRBJ2-5
clone size: .
CDR3 DNA: TGTGCCGGCAGCCACCGGGGGAAAGAGACCCAGTACTTC
CDR3 protein: CAGSHRGKETQYF

V gene: TRBV4-2
CDR3 length: 17
D gene: TRBD2
J gene: TRBJ2-5
clone size: once
CDR3 DNA: TGTGCCAGCAGCCAAGATCAGATAGCGGGGGGAGGAGAGACCCAGTACTTC
CDR3 protein: CASSQDQIAGGGETQYF

V gene: TRBV6-2/TRBV6-3
CDR3 length: 13
D gene: .
J gene: TRBJ2-5
clone size: .
CDR3 DNA: TGTGCCAGCAGGAAAACTCCCCACGAGACCCAGTACTTC
CDR3 protein: CASRKTPHETQYF

V gene: TRBV6-2/TRBV6-3
CDR3 length: 18
D gene: TRBD2
J gene: TRBJ2-1
clone size: once
CDR3 DNA: TGTGCCAGCAGTACCACCGGGACTAGCCGGTTATTAGACAATGAGCAGTTCTTC
CDR3 protein: CASSTTGTSRLLDNEQFF

V gene: TRBV20-1
CDR3 length: 16
D gene: TRBD1
J gene: TRBJ2-5
clone size: .
CDR3 DNA: TGCAGTGCTAGAGATCAAGGACAGGGGGCGATAGAGACCCAGTACTTC
CDR3 protein: CSARDQGQGAIETQYF